This entry lists 26 T cell receptor beta chains sequenced from one sample in a study of blood T cell repertoires in COVID-19 (TCRdb year 2020). The method was the immunoSEQ multiplex PCR assay. The table was pulled from immuneACCESS by TCRdb, which kept in-frame rearrangements only. Such tables lose some clones; where checked, under half of the loss comes from unresolved V genes, and the rest has no known cause. The sample table records 150,000 to 160,000 clones; about 89% of these occur just once. About 0.57% of the sample rests with the top ten. Sequencing was performed on peripheral blood. The receptors stem from a man aged 45-65 years with acute or convalescent COVID-19.

The V call is TRBV19, the J call TRBJ2-1, with a tentative D call TRBD2 (5 bases). Trimming stripped 6 bases from V and 5 bases from J, with 17 bases between. This CDR3 region has 15 residues. Germline V gene data show CDR1 as LNHDA and CDR2 as SQIVND (reference sequence). The CDR3 sequence: CASSPFGGGNNEQFF. The CDR3 DNA follows: TGTGCCAGTAGCCCCTTCGGCGGAGGAAACAATGAGCAGTTCTTC. The full variable domain, rest sourced from reference TRBV19 and TRBJ2-1, is DGGITQSPKYLFRKEGQNVTLSCEQNLNHDAMYWYRQDPGQGLRLIYYSQIVNDFQKGDIAEGYSVSREKKESFPLTVTSAQKNPTAFYLCASSPFGGGNNEQFFGPGTRLTVL.

This chain connects TRBV27 to TRBJ1-2, with 9 bases matching TRBD1. CDR1 is MNHEY, CDR2 SMNVEV, per germline (reference sequence). There are 14 residues in the CDR3. The V gene end was trimmed by 4 bases and the J gene end by 7 bases; junction bases not matched to a gene: 7. CDR3 amino acids: CASSSGQGRGGYTF. The DNA for the CDR3 is TGTGCCAGCAGTTCGGGACAGGGCCGGGGTGGCTACACCTTC.

This clone was seen just once. The chain couples TRBV5-4 to TRBJ1-2, with 10 bases fitting TRBD1. The CDR3 spans 15 residues. The trim removed 0 bases at V and 7 bases at J, leaving 6 bases unmatched. Germline lookup yields CDR1 SGHNT and CDR2 YYREEE (reference sequence). This CDR3 reads CASSLAGQGQVGYTF. The CDR3 nucleotides read TGTGCCAGCAGCTTGGCGGGACAGGGGCAGGTTGGCTACACCTTC.

The chain recombines TRBV3-1 (or the pseudogene TRBV3-2) with TRBJ2-7; 12 bases map to TRBD2. V dropped 4 bases and J dropped 2; count of bases not matched to a gene: 3. The germline CDR1 and CDR2 sequences are LGHDT and YNNKEL (reference sequence). This CDR3 has 15 amino acids. The CDR3, as DNA: TGTGCCAGCAGCCGACCTAGCGGGAGGGCCTACGAGCAGTACTTC. Amino acids: CASSRPSGRAYEQYF.

The chain uses TRBV10-3 and TRBJ2-5, with TRBD2 matching 7 bases. CDR1 and CDR2 from the germline V gene are ENHRY and SYGVKD. The CDR3 is 13 amino acids. V was pared by 7 bases and J by 4 bases, with 6 bases of the junction left unmatched. In DNA form, the CDR3 reads TGTGCCATCACTAGCGGAGGGAGAGAGACCCAGTACTTC. Residues: CAITSGGRETQYF.

The chain links TRBV30 to TRBJ2-1, with TRBD2 identical over 9 bases. Germline trimming cut 4 bases from V and 4 bases from J; bases unmatched to any gene: 8. Germline-derived CDR1 and CDR2 are GTSNPN and SVGIG (reference sequence). The CDR3 contains 15 residues. The CDR3 loop is CAWTPGLAGYNEQFF. CDR3 nucleotides: TGTGCCTGGACTCCCGGGCTAGCGGGGTACAATGAGCAGTTCTTC.

In the case of this clone: This specimen includes other DNA sequences encoding the same CDR3. The V gene is TRBV6-5, the J gene TRBJ1-4; 7 bases agree with TRBD1. Looked up from germline, CDR1 is MNHEY and CDR2 is SVGAGI. J was trimmed by 1 base and V by 6 bases; bases with no gene match: 2. CDR3 size: 14 residues. The DNA of the CDR3 is TGTGCCAGCAGCCGACAGGGAACTAATGAAAAACTGTTTTTT. Amino acid sequence: CASSRQGTNEKLFF.

Concerning this clone: The sample has other DNA sequences that encode this CDR3 too. The chain carries TRBV18 and TRBJ1-6; D is perhaps TRBD1 (5 bases). This CDR3 spans 14 amino acids. The V end lost 6 bases, the J end lost 7 bases, and 13 bases lay between the germline ends. Germline values: CDR1 KGHSH, CDR2 LQKENI. The chain's CDR3 is CASSPGQGNSPLHF. The CDR3, as DNA: TGTGCCAGCTCCCCCGGTCAGGGCAATTCACCCCTCCACTTT.

This CDR3 is CANGDRGDSPLHF. The CDR3 DNA reads as TGTGCCAATGGGGACAGGGGTGATTCACCCCTCCACTTT. The gene calls are TRBV28 and TRBJ1-6, with 10 bases aligning to TRBD1. Germline values: CDR1 MDHEN, CDR2 SYDVKM. CDR3 size: 13 residues. Germline trimming cut 10 bases from V and 8 bases from J; bases unmatched to any gene: 5. The whole variable domain, filled in from reference TRBV28 and TRBJ1-6, reads DVKVTQSSRYLVKRTGEKVFLECVQDMDHENMFWYRQDPGLGLRLIYFSYDVKMKEKGDIPEGYSVSREKKERFSLILESASTNQTSMYLCANGDRGDSPLHFGNGTRLTVT.

The gene calls are TRBV6-6 and TRBJ1-3; 9 bases are shared with TRBD1. Trimming at V came to 5 bases and at J to 4 bases, leaving 12 bases not matched to a gene. Germline values: CDR1 MNHNY, CDR2 SVGAGI (reference sequence). The CDR3 sequence is 17 residues long. The CDR3 sequence: CASSQLSGGTGGNTIYF. CDR3 DNA: TGTGCCAGCAGTCAACTCTCCGGGGGGACAGGGGGAAACACCATATATTTT.

The chain is built from TRBV21-1 and TRBJ1-2; the D call of TRBD1 is as the table states it, not checked on the DNA. TRBV21-1 is recorded as a pseudogene. The CDR3 is 13 residues long. This chain's CDR3 is CASSVGTEDGYTF. The DNA of the CDR3 is TGTGCCAGCAGCGTGGGGACAGAGGATGGCTACACCTTC.

This rearrangement joins TRBV6-6 to TRBJ1-1; D remains unclear. Trimming removed 2 bases from V and 3 bases from J, with 7 bases in between. This CDR3 region has 13 residues. The V gene's germline CDR1 is MNHNY and CDR2 SVGAGI (reference sequence). The CDR3 loop reads CASSYPLDTEAFF. CDR3 DNA: TGTGCCAGCAGTTACCCCTTAGACACTGAAGCTTTCTTT.

The V gene is TRBV7-2, the J gene TRBJ1-2; D possibly corresponds to TRBD1 (5 bases). Per germline, CDR1 SGHTA and CDR2 FQGNSA. The CDR3 spans 14 residues. With 4 bases removed from V and 1 base from J, the gap between germline ends came to 10 bases. CDR3 nucleotides: TGTGCCAGCAGCTACGGACAAGATAACTATGGCTACACCTTC. It specifies CASSYGQDNYGYTF.

The chain combines TRBV29-1 with TRBJ1-1; D possibly corresponds to TRBD1 (6 bases). The germline V and J ends were trimmed by 8 bases and 7 bases, with 14 bases remaining between them. This CDR3 spans 11 amino acids. The germline V gene has CDR1 SQVTM and CDR2 ANQGSEA. CDR3 coding DNA: TGCAGCTATACCAGGGGCGGTGAAGCTTTCTTT. This translates into CSYTRGGEAFF.

The V and J genes are TRBV7-3 and TRBJ2-1; 10 bases fit TRBD1. This CDR3 is built from 17 residues. The ends lost 5 bases at V and 2 bases at J; junction bases unmatched: 9. Germline V gene lookup returns CDR1 SGHTA and CDR2 FQGTGA. The CDR3 DNA is TGTGCCAGCAGCCCGGGTCCGGGACAGGGGACCTACAATGAGCAGTTCTTC. Protein: CASSPGPGQGTYNEQFF.

CDR3 bases: TGTGCCAGCAGAACCGGGGGGGGGAATCAGCCCCAGCATTTT. Protein: CASRTGGGNQPQHF. The chain recombines TRBV28 with TRBJ1-5; possible D gene TRBD1, 5 bases. The CDR3 is 14 residues long. CDR1 MDHEN and CDR2 SYDVKM come from the germline V gene. Trimming left V 6 bases short and J 4 bases short, with 13 bases between.

The J gene is TRBJ2-4, the V gene TRBV4-2; 10 bases fit TRBD2. The CDR3 loop spans 16 amino acids. Germline CDR1 reads LGHNA; CDR2 reads YNFKEQ. V lost 3 bases to trimming and J lost 2 bases; unmatched junction nucleotides: 4. CDR3 amino acids: CASSHSSGGTKNIQYF. Written as DNA, the CDR3 is TGTGCCAGCAGCCACTCTAGCGGGGGAACCAAAAACATTCAGTACTTC.

V is TRBV7-9 and J is TRBJ1-2, with D possibly TRBD1 on 6 matching bases. Trimming removed 5 bases at V and 3 bases at J, with 16 bases between. The CDR3 has 15 amino acids. CDR1 and CDR2 (germline): SEHNR, FQNEAQ (reference sequence). The CDR3 DNA sequence: TGTGCCAGCAGCGTGGGGACAACGGCGTACTATGGCTACACCTTC. Amino acid sequence: CASSVGTTAYYGYTF.

The chain links TRBV4-2 to TRBJ2-2; TRBD2 aligns across 8 bases. Germline CDR1 is LGHNA and CDR2 is YNFKEQ. This CDR3 contains 18 residues. V gave up 1 base and J gave up 0 bases; unmatched junction bases: 7. In DNA, the CDR3 is TGTGCCAGCAGCCAAGTCCCCAGCGGGGGCCCGAACACCGGGGAGCTGTTTTTT. As protein: CASSQVPSGGPNTGELFF.

The CDR3 is CASSFGRAGELFF. The CDR3 nucleotides are TGTGCCAGCAGTTTTGGGAGGGCCGGGGAGCTGTTTTTT. This chain connects TRBV27 to TRBJ2-2, with TRBD2 matching over 7 bases. Germline values: CDR1 MNHEY, CDR2 SMNVEV (reference sequence). This CDR3 region has 13 residues. Losses at the gene ends were 3 bases for V and 6 bases for J; bases not matched to a gene: 1.

The chain's CDR3 is CASSQPRTGSDSPLHF. The CDR3 DNA reads as TGTGCCAGCAGCCAACCCCGTACAGGGTCGGATTCACCCCTCCACTTT. V is TRBV3-1 (or the pseudogene TRBV3-2) and J is TRBJ1-6; weak D call: TRBD1 (6 bases). Looked up from germline, CDR1 is LGHDT and CDR2 is YNNKEL (reference sequence). The V gene lost 2 bases and the J gene lost 8 bases, with 16 bases spanning the gap. The CDR3 has 16 residues.

This chain connects TRBV3-1 (or the pseudogene TRBV3-2) to TRBJ2-5; 9 bases are a match to TRBD1. Germline assignment: CDR1 LGHDT and CDR2 YNNKEL (reference sequence). This CDR3 contains 12 residues. V trimming: 6 bases; J trimming: 11 bases; junction bases outside the gene matches: 7. The CDR3 coding sequence is TGTGCCAGCAGGGACAGGGGTAAGGAGCAGTACTTC. Protein sequence: CASRDRGKEQYF.

The chain joins TRBV6-5 to TRBJ2-1, with D possibly TRBD1 on 6 matching bases. Per germline, CDR1 MNHEY and CDR2 SVGAGI. The ends were cut back, 2 bases at V and 9 bases at J, with 20 bases in the middle. There are 16 residues in the CDR3. CDR3 amino acids: CASSYEGHLGRGEQFF. The CDR3 region has the DNA TGTGCCAGCAGTTACGAGGGACATTTAGGACGCGGTGAGCAGTTCTTC.

The chain joins TRBV14 to TRBJ1-1; 8 bases are shared with TRBD1. CDR1 SGHDN and CDR2 FVKESK come from the germline V gene. The J segment lost 1 base and the V segment lost 4 bases, leaving 8 bases of the junction unmatched. The CDR3 has 16 amino acids. The CDR3 DNA follows: TGTGCCAGCAGCCGAGGACAGGGAGGCTGGAACACTGAAGCTTTCTTT. Amino acid sequence: CASSRGQGGWNTEAFF.

This chain links TRBV6-1 with TRBJ1-2, with a possible D match to TRBD1 (5 bases). The germline V gene encodes CDR1 MNHNS and CDR2 SASEGT. V lost 1 base to trimming and J lost 7 bases, with 13 bases between them. The CDR3 is made up of 14 amino acids. The CDR3 coding sequence is TGTGCCAGCAGTGAAGGCAGGGCCGGGGGTGGCTACACCTTC. It specifies CASSEGRAGGGYTF.

The V call is TRBV2, the J call TRBJ2-3; D not certain. The CDR3 consists of 13 residues. Trimming cost V 6 bases and J 2 bases, with 9 bases left between them. Germline values: CDR1 SNHLY, CDR2 FYNNEI. Here the CDR3 reads CASRENPTDTQYF. The CDR3 nucleotides are TGTGCCAGCAGGGAGAATCCCACAGATACGCAGTATTTT.